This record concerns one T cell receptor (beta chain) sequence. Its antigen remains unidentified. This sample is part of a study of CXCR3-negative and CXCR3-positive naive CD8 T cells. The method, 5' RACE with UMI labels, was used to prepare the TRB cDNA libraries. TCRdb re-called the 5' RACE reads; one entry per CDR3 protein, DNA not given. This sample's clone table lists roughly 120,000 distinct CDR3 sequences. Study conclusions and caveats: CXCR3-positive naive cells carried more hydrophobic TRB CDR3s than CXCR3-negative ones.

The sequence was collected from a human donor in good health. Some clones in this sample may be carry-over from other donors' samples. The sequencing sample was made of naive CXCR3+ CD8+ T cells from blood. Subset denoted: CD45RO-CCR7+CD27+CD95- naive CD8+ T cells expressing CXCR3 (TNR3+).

The CDR3 sequence is CASSYPGRGSHTEAFF. V and J are TRBV6-5 and TRBJ1-1; with no DNA, the TCRdb D assignment of TRBD1 cannot be verified. This CDR3 is 16 amino acids long. Germline V gene data show CDR1 as MNHEY and CDR2 as SVGAGI.